This paragraph reports one TCR beta chain. Only in-frame clones appear in the TCRdb table, and some are missing; sequencing was by immunoSEQ multiplex PCR. The table includes 200,000 to 250,000 clones, approximately 91% detected once. The data are from a study of blood T cell repertoires in COVID-19. Background on the study: Sites in the United States, Italy and Spain provided acute and convalescent COVID-19 samples. T cells, B-cell-depleted T cells, or PBMCs supplied cDNA or gDNA.

Sequencing used peripheral blood. The receptor comes from a woman aged 40 to 50 with acute or convalescent COVID-19.

CDR3 sequence: CASSPGTSGYTDTQYF. Written as DNA, the CDR3 is TGTGCCAGCAGCCCAGGGACTAGCGGATACACAGATACGCAGTATTTT. This chain joins TRBV11-2 and TRBJ2-3, with 11 nucleotides matching TRBD2. Germline lookup yields CDR1 SGHAT and CDR2 FQNNGV. V gave up 5 bases and J gave up 2 bases; unmatched junction bases: 6. This CDR3 is built from 16 residues.